One and the same sample provided the 8 T cell receptor beta chains below, sequenced in a study of CD8 T cells in Susac syndrome. An amount of RNA that ranged from roughly 0.45 to 1 ug was reverse transcribed with random hexamers. TCRdb reprocessed the immunoSEQ multiplex PCR reads via MiXCR and lists one record per CDR3 protein. The sample holds some 100,000 distinct CDR3 sequences, around 92% seen once. The sequenced sample was CD8+ T cells from PBMCs. The receptors shown here come from a human donor in good health.

V usage is TRBV9 and J usage is TRBJ2-7; 7 nucleotides agree with TRBD1. This CDR3 has 13 amino acids. The germline gives CDR1 SGDLS, CDR2 YYNGEE. The trim removed 3 bases at V and 6 bases at J, leaving 6 bases unmatched. CDR3 DNA: TGTGCCAGCAGCGAGACAGGGAAAGGCGAGCAGTACTTC. This gives the protein CASSETGKGEQYF.

This chain uses TRBV25-1 with TRBJ2-2, with D perhaps matching TRBD1 or TRBD2 (6 bases each). This CDR3 has 12 residues. Trimming cost V 8 bases and J 4 bases, with 8 bases left between them. The germline CDR1 and CDR2 sequences are MGHDK and SYGVNS. In DNA form, the CDR3 reads TGTGCCAGCGGAGGGGGCACCGGGGAGCTGTTTTTT. It yields the protein CASGGGTGELFF. Based on the CDR3 plus reference TRBV25-1 and TRBJ2-2, the full variable domain is EADIYQTPRYLVIGTGKKITLECSQTMGHDKMYWYQQDPGMELHLIHYSYGVNSTEKGDLSSESTVSRIRTEHFPLTLESARPSHTSQYLCASGGGTGELFFGEGSRLTVL.

The chain recombines TRBV19 with TRBJ2-5, with D possibly being TRBD1 or TRBD2 (5 bases each). V was clipped by 5 bases and J by 7 bases, with 14 bases between them. This CDR3 comprises 13 residues. Germline-derived CDR1 and CDR2 are LNHDA and SQIVND (reference sequence). The CDR3 region has the DNA TGTGCCAGTAGTCAGGGTTCCGCGGGGACCCAGTACTTC. As protein: CASSQGSAGTQYF.

This chain connects TRBV4-1 to TRBJ2-5; 10 positions agree with TRBD2. V was clipped by 0 bases and J by 1 base; unmatched bases: 8. The CDR3 consists of 18 residues. Germline loops: CDR1 MGHRA, CDR2 YSYEKL. The CDR3 here is CASSQERGGLAVQETQYF. For the CDR3, the DNA is TGCGCCAGCAGCCAAGAAAGGGGAGGACTAGCGGTCCAAGAGACCCAGTACTTC.

The chain couples TRBV20-1 to TRBJ2-7; 10 positions match TRBD1. V trimming: 6 bases; J trimming: 7 bases; junction bases outside the gene matches: 9. Germline values: CDR1 DFQATT, CDR2 SNEGSKA (reference sequence). The CDR3 contains 13 residues. The CDR3 protein is CSALRQGAGEQYF. The CDR3 DNA sequence: TGCAGTGCCCTTAGACAGGGGGCGGGTGAGCAGTACTTC.

The gene calls are TRBV29-1 and TRBJ1-1, with 9 bases lining up with TRBD1. The J segment lost 4 bases and the V segment lost 5 bases, leaving 5 bases of the junction unmatched. The CDR3 sequence is 13 residues long. The germline CDR1 and CDR2 sequences are SQVTM and ANQGSEA. The CDR3 loop is CSVTGQGITEAFF. The CDR3 nucleotides read TGCAGCGTTACCGGACAGGGGATCACTGAAGCTTTCTTT.

The V call is TRBV3-1, the J call TRBJ2-3; possibly TRBD2 for D (6 bases). The CDR3 is 14 amino acids. V lost 4 bases and J 2 bases, leaving 10 bases between the germline ends. Germline CDR1 reads LGHDT; CDR2 reads YNNKEL (reference sequence). CDR3 amino acids: CASSRGTFTDTQYF. In nucleotides, the CDR3 is TGTGCCAGCAGCCGAGGGACTTTCACAGATACGCAGTATTTT.

There are a few counts of this clonotype. The chain is built from TRBV19 and TRBJ2-7; D is possibly TRBD2 (6 bases). This CDR3 has 13 amino acids. Germline assignment: CDR1 LNHDA and CDR2 SQIVND (reference sequence). Trimming shortened V by 2 bases and J by 3 bases, and 8 bases separated the two germline ends. The chain's CDR3 is CASSITRDYEQYF. As DNA, the CDR3 is TGTGCCAGTAGTATAACGCGGGACTACGAGCAGTACTTC. The variable domain in full, completed from reference TRBV19 and TRBJ2-7, reads DGGITQSPKYLFRKEGQNVTLSCEQNLNHDAMYWYRQDPGQGLRLIYYSQIVNDFQKGDIAEGYSVSREKKESFPLTVTSAQKNPTAFYLCASSITRDYEQYFGPGTRLTVT.